Presented here are 2 T cell receptor beta chains from one specimen sequenced in a study of T cell responses to AZD1222 COVID-19 vaccine. Sequencing used immunoSEQ multiplex PCR; TCRdb keeps in-frame clones, though not all of them. The sample lists 100,000 to 150,000 clones, more than 65% occurring once. Sequencing was performed on peripheral blood, taken 28 days after the second AZD1222 dose. The receptors shown here come from an adult who received the AZD1222 COVID-19 vaccine.

This clone has just one count. V gene TRBV28 combines with J gene TRBJ1-2; no reliable D call. The CDR3 covers 13 residues. V shed 5 bases and J shed 6 bases, with 13 bases lying between them. Germline V CDR1 and CDR2: MDHEN, SYDVKM. CDR3 loop: CASSPTRQHGYTF. The CDR3 bases are TGTGCCAGCAGTCCGACTCGACAACATGGCTACACCTTC.

V usage is TRBV7-6 and J usage is TRBJ1-2; D possibly corresponds to TRBD1 (6 bases). Per germline, CDR1 SGHVS and CDR2 FNYEAQ. Between the trimmed V and J ends, which lost 3 bases and 7 bases, there was a span of 9 bases. The CDR3 sequence is 12 residues long. This CDR3 is CASSLGGPGYTF. The CDR3 DNA reads TGTGCCAGCAGCTTGGGGGGGCCTGGCTACACCTTC.